Below are 9 T cell receptor beta chains sequenced from a single sample in a study of blood T cell repertoires in COVID-19. Clones were sequenced by immunoSEQ multiplex PCR, and TCRdb holds only the in-frame ones, with some missing. The table shows about 120,000 clones, with around 87% occurring only once. The specimen sequenced was peripheral blood. The receptors here all came from a man in his sixties or seventies with active or convalescent COVID-19.

This clone was seen a single time. The gene calls are TRBV5-1 and TRBJ2-1; D possibly corresponds to TRBD2 (6 bases). V dropped 0 bases and J dropped 6 bases, with 10 bases sitting between them. The germline CDR1 and CDR2 sequences are SGHRS and YFSETQ. The CDR3 totals 14 residues. CDR3 nucleotides: TGCGCCAGCAGCTTGGAAGGGACTCTCAATGAGCAGTTCTTC. Amino acid sequence: CASSLEGTLNEQFF.

The chain uses TRBV29-1 and TRBJ2-2; 7 bases line up with TRBD1. V lost 7 bases, J lost 1 base, and 6 bases stayed unmatched. The germline gives CDR1 SQVTM, CDR2 ANQGSEA. The CDR3 consists of 14 residues. The CDR3 sequence is CSASGQRNTGELFF. Here the CDR3 DNA reads TGCAGCGCTTCGGGACAGAGGAACACCGGGGAGCTGTTTTTT.

The chain links TRBV7-8 to TRBJ2-1; 8 positions agree with TRBD2. The CDR3 runs 14 residues. Germline values: CDR1 SGHVS, CDR2 FQNEAQ. The V and J ends lost 8 bases and 7 bases, in that order; junction bases with no gene match: 10. CDR3 sequence: CASHTGLAGNEQFF. As DNA, the CDR3 is TGTGCCAGCCACACCGGACTAGCAGGTAATGAGCAGTTCTTC.

This clone was seen a handful of times. V and J are TRBV28 and TRBJ1-2, with a tentative D call TRBD1 (6 bases). Germline CDR1 is MDHEN and CDR2 is SYDVKM. CDR3 length equals 12 residues. The V end lost 5 bases, the J end lost 8 bases, and 12 bases lay between the germline ends. The DNA for the CDR3 is TGTGCCAGCAGTCCACAGGGCAACGGCTACACCTTC. Its protein product is CASSPQGNGYTF.

The chain links TRBV7-8 to TRBJ2-3; 8 bases are shared with TRBD2. The CDR3 consists of 13 residues. Germline V lookup: CDR1 SGHVS, CDR2 FQNEAQ. The V segment lost 6 bases and the J segment 1 base; nucleotides outside the gene matches: 0. This chain's CDR3 is CASRTSGTDTQYF. CDR3 in DNA: TGTGCCAGCAGGACTAGCGGCACAGATACGCAGTATTTT.

The gene calls are TRBV7-2 and TRBJ1-2; no clear D gene. The V and J ends lost 1 base and 11 bases respectively, with 17 bases between them. The length of the CDR3 is 14 residues. The germline CDR1 and CDR2 sequences are SGHTA and FQGNSA. CDR3 region: CASSLGATIPWYTF. The CDR3 DNA follows: TGTGCCAGCAGCTTAGGGGCAACGATTCCGTGGTACACCTTC.

A single count supports this clone. The J gene is TRBJ2-3, the V gene TRBV14; 7 nucleotides line up with TRBD1. Germline lookup yields CDR1 SGHDN and CDR2 FVKESK. The trim removed 6 bases at V and 3 bases at J, leaving 3 bases unmatched. This CDR3 is 13 amino acids long. CDR3 amino acids: CASRQQGTDTQYF. The CDR3 DNA reads as TGTGCCAGCAGGCAACAGGGGACAGATACGCAGTATTTT.

This clone showed up just a few times. V gene TRBV5-1 combines with J gene TRBJ1-6, with D hard to call. Per the germline V gene, CDR1 is SGHRS and CDR2 is YFSETQ. V lost 3 bases, J lost 4 bases, and 11 bases lay in between. This CDR3 has 15 amino acids. CDR3 bases: TGCGCCAGCAGCTCCCGCGCGGAATATAATTCACCCCTCCACTTT. It translates to CASSSRAEYNSPLHF.

This rearrangement joins TRBV19 to TRBJ1-1, with a tentative D call TRBD1 (5 bases). Germline values: CDR1 LNHDA, CDR2 SQIVND (reference sequence). Trimming removed 8 bases at V and 2 bases at J, with 9 bases between. The CDR3 loop spans 12 amino acids. This CDR3 reads CASLDRNTEAFF. Here the CDR3 DNA reads TGTGCCAGTCTCGACAGAAACACTGAAGCTTTCTTT. Full variable domain (missing parts from reference TRBV19 and TRBJ1-1): DGGITQSPKYLFRKEGQNVTLSCEQNLNHDAMYWYRQDPGQGLRLIYYSQIVNDFQKGDIAEGYSVSREKKESFPLTVTSAQKNPTAFYLCASLDRNTEAFFGQGTRLTVV.